This passage covers 2 T cell receptor beta chains from one sample sequenced in a study of shared clonotypes between healthy human individuals (dated by TCRdb to 2018 to 2020). Libraries were built with the immunoSEQ multiplex PCR assay. The clones in this table, taken by TCRdb from immuneACCESS, are in-frame only. Not every clone is retained; where verified, under half of the shortfall comes from an unresolved V gene, and the cause of the rest is unknown. This sample gives about 980,000 clones in total; about 80% of them show up just once. Jointly, the top ten make up around 1.5% of the sample. Sequencing was performed on memory CD4+ T cells sorted from blood. The cell subset or site label, as the study defines it: CD45RA-negative fraction. These receptors were collected from a man aged 18 to 35 in good health.

The V and J genes are TRBV18 and TRBJ2-3, with a tentative D call TRBD1 (6 bases). V dropped 8 bases and J dropped 0 bases, with 12 bases sitting between them. Germline V gene sequence: CDR1 KGHSH, CDR2 LQKENI. The CDR3 spans 14 residues. The CDR3 DNA reads as TGTGCCAGCGCCCGGGACACAAGCACAGATACGCAGTATTTT. Its protein product is CASARDTSTDTQYF. Using reference TRBV18 and TRBJ2-3 for the parts outside the CDR3, the full variable domain is NAGVMQNPRHLVRRRGQEARLRCSPMKGHSHVYWYRQLPEEGLKFMVYLQKENIIDESGMPKERFSAEFPKEGPSILRIQQVVRGDSAAYFCASARDTSTDTQYFGPGTRLTVL.

V usage is TRBV10-3 and J usage is TRBJ2-3; D gene ambiguous. The CDR3 has 14 amino acids. The V and J ends lost 2 bases and 1 base respectively, with 7 bases between them. The germline CDR1 and CDR2 sequences are ENHRY and SYGVKD. The CDR3 protein is CAISERAGTDTQYF. Here the CDR3 DNA reads TGTGCCATCAGTGAGAGGGCAGGCACAGATACGCAGTATTTT.